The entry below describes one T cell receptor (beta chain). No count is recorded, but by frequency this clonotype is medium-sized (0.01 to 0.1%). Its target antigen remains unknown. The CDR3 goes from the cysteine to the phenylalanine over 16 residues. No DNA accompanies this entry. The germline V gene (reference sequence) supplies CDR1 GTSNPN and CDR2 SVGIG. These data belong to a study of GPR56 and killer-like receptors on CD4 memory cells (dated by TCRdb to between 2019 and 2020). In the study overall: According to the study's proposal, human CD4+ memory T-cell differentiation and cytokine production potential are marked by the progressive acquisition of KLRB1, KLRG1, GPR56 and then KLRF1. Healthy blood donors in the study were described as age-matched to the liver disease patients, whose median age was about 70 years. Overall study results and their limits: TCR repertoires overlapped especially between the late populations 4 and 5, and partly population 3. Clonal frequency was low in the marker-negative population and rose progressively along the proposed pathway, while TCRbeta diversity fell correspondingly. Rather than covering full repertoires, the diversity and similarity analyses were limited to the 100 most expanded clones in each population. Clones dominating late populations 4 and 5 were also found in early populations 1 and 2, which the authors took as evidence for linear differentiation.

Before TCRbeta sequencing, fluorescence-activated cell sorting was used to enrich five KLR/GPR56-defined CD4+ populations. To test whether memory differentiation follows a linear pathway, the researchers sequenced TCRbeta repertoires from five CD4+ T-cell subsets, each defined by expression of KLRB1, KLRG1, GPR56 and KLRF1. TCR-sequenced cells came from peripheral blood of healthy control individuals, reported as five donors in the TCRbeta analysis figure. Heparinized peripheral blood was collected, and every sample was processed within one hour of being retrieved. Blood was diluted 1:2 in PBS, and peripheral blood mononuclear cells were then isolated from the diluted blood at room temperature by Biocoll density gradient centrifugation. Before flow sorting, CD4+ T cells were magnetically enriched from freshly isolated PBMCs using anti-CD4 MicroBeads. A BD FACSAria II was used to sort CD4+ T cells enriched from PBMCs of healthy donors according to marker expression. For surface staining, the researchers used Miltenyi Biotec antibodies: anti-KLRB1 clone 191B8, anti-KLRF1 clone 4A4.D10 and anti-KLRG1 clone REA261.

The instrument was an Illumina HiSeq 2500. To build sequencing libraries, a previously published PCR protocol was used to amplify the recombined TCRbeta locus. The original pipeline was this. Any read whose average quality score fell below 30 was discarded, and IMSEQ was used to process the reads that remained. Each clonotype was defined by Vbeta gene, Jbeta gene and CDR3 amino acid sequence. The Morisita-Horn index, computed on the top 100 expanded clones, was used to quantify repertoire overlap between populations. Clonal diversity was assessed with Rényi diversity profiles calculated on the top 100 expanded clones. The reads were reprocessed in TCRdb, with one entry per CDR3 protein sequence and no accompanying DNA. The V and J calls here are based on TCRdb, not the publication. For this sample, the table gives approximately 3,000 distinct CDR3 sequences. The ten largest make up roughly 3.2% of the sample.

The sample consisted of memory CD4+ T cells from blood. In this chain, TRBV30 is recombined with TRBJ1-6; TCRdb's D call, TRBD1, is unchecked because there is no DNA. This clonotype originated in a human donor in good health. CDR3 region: CAWSGAGASYNSPLHF. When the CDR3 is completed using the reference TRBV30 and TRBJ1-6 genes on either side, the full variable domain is SQTIHQWPATLVQPVGSPLSLECTVEGTSNPNLYWYRQAAGRGLQLLFYSVGIGQISSEVPQNLSASRPQDRQFILSSKKLLLSDSGFYLCAWSGAGASYNSPLHFGNGTRLTVT.